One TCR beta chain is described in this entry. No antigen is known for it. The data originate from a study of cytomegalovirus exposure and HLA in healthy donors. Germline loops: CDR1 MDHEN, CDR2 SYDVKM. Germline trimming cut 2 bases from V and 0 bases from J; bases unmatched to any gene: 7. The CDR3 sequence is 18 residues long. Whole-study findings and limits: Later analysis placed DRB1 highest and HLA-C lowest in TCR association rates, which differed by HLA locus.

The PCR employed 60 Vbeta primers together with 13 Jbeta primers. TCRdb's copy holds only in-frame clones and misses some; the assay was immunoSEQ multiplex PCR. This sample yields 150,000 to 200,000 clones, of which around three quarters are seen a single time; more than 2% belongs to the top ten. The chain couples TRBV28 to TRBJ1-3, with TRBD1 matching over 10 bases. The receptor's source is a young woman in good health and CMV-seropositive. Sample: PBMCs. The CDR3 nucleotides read TGTGCCAGCAGTTTACCCGGGACAGGGGCTTTCTCTGGAAACACCATATATTTT. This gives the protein CASSLPGTGAFSGNTIYF.